The entry that follows covers one T cell receptor (beta chain) sequence. This CDR3 is built from 14 residues. Germline values: CDR1 SGHTA, CDR2 FQGNSA. Trimming pared 4 bases from V and 7 bases from J, leaving 16 bases between. This specimen comes from a study of blood T cell repertoires in COVID-19. Whole-study context: The origin of the acute and convalescent COVID-19 samples was the United States, Italy and Spain. T cells, B-cell-depleted T cells, or PBMCs provided the cDNA or gDNA that served as material.

In the study's own analysis: Quantification of nucleated cells was approximated via reference gene primer amplification. Here immunoSEQ multiplex PCR was the method, and the copy in TCRdb shows in-frame clones only, minus some. That table is the source of V, J and clone size, and D and trimming were worked out from the DNA. The sample consists of over 300,000 clones, nearly 90% of them appearing once. This TCR came from a man between 18 and 29 years old with active or convalescent COVID-19. The sample was peripheral blood. The rearrangement joins TRBV7-2 to TRBJ1-2, with D unresolved. For the CDR3, the DNA is TGTGCCAGCAGCTCACAAGGGCTGGGGAGTGGCTACACCTTC. Translation gives CASSSQGLGSGYTF.